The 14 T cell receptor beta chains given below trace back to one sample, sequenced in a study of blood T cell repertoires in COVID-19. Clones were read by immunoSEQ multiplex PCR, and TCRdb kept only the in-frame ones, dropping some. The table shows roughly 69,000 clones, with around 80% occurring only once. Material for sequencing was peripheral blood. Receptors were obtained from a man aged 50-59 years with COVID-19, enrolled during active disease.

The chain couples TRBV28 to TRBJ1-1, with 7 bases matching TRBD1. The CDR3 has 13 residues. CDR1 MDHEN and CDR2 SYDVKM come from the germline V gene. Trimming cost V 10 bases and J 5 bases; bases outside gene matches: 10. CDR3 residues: CATARTGRTEAFF. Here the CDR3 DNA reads TGTGCCACCGCGAGGACAGGAAGGACTGAAGCTTTCTTT.

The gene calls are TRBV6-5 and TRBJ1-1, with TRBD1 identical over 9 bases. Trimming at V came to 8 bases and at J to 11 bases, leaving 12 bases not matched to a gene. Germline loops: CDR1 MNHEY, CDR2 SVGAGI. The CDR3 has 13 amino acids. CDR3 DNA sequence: TGTGCCAGCGGCCAGTACAGGGGGCCGAGGGCTTTCTTT. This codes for CASGQYRGPRAFF.

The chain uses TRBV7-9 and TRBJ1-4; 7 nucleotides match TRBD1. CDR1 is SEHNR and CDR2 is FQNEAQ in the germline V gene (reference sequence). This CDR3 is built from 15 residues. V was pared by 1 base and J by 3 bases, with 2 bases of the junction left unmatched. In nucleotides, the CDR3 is TGTGCCAGCAGCTTAGGGACAGGCTCTAATGAAAAACTGTTTTTT. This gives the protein CASSLGTGSNEKLFF.

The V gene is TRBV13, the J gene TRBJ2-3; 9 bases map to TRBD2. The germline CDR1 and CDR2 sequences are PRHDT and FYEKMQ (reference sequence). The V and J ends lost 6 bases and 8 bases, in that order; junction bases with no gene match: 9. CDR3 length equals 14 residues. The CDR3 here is CASSRETSGGTQYF. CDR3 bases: TGTGCCAGCAGTAGGGAGACTAGCGGTGGTACGCAGTATTTT.

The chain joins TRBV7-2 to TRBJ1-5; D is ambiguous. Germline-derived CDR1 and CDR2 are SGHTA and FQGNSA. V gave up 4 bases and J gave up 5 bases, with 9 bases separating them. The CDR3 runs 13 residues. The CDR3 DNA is TGTGCCAGCAGCTCGGGTCGGGATCAGCCCCAGCATTTT. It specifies CASSSGRDQPQHF.

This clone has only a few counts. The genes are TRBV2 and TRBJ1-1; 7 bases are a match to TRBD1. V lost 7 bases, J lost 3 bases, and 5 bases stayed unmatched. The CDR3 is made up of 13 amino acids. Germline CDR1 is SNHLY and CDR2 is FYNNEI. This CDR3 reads CASKTTGDTEAFF. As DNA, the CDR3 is TGTGCCAGCAAAACAACAGGGGACACTGAAGCTTTCTTT.

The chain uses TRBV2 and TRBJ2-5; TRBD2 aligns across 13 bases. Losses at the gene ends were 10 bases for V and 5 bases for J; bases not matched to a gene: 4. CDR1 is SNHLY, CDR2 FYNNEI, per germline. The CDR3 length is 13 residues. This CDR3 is CATGLAGYETQYF. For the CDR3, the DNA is TGTGCCACGGGACTAGCGGGATACGAGACCCAGTACTTC.

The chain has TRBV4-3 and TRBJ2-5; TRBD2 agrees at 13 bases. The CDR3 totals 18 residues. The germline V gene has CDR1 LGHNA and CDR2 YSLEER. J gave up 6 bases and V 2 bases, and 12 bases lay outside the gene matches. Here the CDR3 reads CASSQHQPGLAGPKTQYF. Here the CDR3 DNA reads TGCGCCAGCAGCCAACATCAGCCGGGACTAGCGGGGCCAAAGACCCAGTACTTC.

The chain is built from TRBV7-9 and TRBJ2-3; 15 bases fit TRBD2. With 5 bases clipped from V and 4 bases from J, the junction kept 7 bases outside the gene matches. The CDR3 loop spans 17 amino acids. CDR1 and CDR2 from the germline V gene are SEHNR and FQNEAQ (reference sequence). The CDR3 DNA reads TGTGCCAGCAGCCACGGACTAGCGGGGGGGCGGGCAGATACGCAGTATTTT. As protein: CASSHGLAGGRADTQYF.

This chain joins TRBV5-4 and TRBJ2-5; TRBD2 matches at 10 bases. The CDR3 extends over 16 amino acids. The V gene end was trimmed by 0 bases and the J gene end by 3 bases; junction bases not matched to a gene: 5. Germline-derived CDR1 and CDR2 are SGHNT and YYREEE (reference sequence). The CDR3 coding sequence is TGTGCCAGCAGCTTGGGCTCTGGACTAGCGGAAGAGACCCAGTACTTC. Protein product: CASSLGSGLAEETQYF.

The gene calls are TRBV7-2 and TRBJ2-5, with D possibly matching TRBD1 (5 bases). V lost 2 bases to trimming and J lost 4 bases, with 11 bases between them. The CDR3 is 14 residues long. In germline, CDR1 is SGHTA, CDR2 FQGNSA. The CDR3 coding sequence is TGTGCCAGCAGCTTATCATTAGGGGCAGAGACCCAGTACTTC. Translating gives CASSLSLGAETQYF.

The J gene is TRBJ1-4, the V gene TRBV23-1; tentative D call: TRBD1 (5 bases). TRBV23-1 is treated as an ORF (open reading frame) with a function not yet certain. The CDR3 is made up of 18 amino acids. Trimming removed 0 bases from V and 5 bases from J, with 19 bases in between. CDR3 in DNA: TGCGCCAGCAGTCAATCGATCCCCTTGGGGCACAAAAATGAAAAACTGTTTTTT. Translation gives CASSQSIPLGHKNEKLFF.

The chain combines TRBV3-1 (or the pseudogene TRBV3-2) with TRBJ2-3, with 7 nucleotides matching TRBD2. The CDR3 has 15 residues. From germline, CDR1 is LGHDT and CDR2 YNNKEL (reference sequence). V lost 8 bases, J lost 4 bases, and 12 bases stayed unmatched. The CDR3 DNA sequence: TGTGCCAGCGGCGGTAGGCGGGGGAGGGCAGATACGCAGTATTTT. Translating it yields CASGGRRGRADTQYF.

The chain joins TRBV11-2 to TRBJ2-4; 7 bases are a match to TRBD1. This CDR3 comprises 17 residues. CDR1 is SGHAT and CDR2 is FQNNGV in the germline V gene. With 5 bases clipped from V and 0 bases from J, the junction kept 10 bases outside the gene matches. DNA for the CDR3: TGTGCCAGCAGCGGGCTCCGACAGGGTCCAGCCAAAAACATTCAGTACTTC. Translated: CASSGLRQGPAKNIQYF.